This is a list of T cell receptor beta chains from one sample in a study of beta chain features in type 1 diabetes. Assay used: immunoSEQ multiplex PCR; TCRdb lists only in-frame clones, some missing. The table shows more than 120,000 clones, with roughly an eighth occurring only once. The specimen was central memory CD4+ T cells from blood. The receptors stem from a man aged 18 to 29 with type 1 diabetes. CDR3s include the opening cysteine and the closing phenylalanine or tryptophan. A D gene is named only where the DNA matches it firmly. Rows give clone size only sometimes, using once, few, many, or a class for an expanded clone.

CDR3 protein | CDR3 DNA | V gene | D gene | CDR3 length | J gene | clone size
CASSPRGGNYGYTF | TGTGCCAGCAGCCCTCGAGGAGGAAACTATGGCTACACCTTC | TRBV7-9 | . | 14 | TRBJ1-2 | .
CASSSRGTSGATDTQYF | TGTGCCAGCAGCTCTCGCGGGACTAGCGGGGCCACAGATACGCAGTATTTT | TRBV7-9 | TRBD2 | 17 | TRBJ2-3 | few
CAISENRGGNNQPQHF | TGTGCCATCAGTGAAAACAGGGGTGGGAACAATCAGCCCCAGCATTTT | TRBV10-3 | TRBD1 | 16 | TRBJ1-5 | .
CASSVVYRGTDTQYF | TGTGCCAGCAGCGTAGTATACAGGGGAACAGATACGCAGTATTTT | TRBV9 | TRBD1 | 15 | TRBJ2-3 | .
CASSPFHQETQYF | TGTGCCAGCAGCCCATTTCACCAAGAGACCCAGTACTTC | TRBV11-3 | . | 13 | TRBJ2-5 | .
CASSPETRNEQYF | TGTGCCAGCAGCCCAGAAACTAGAAACGAGCAGTACTTC | TRBV14 | . | 13 | TRBJ2-7 | few
CASSVGGALYGYTF | TGTGCCAGCAGCGTAGGAGGGGCCCTATATGGCTACACCTTC | TRBV9 | . | 14 | TRBJ1-2 | few
CASSLSGATGELFF | TGTGCCAGCAGTTTATCAGGGGCAACCGGGGAGCTGTTTTTT | TRBV28 | . | 14 | TRBJ2-2 | .
CASSPSSDRGAETQYF | TGTGCCAGCAGCCCCAGCTCGGACAGGGGGGCTGAGACCCAGTACTTC | TRBV5-6 | TRBD1 | 16 | TRBJ2-5 | few
CASKRQTNTGELFF | TGTGCCAGCAAGAGACAGACCAACACCGGGGAGCTGTTTTTT | TRBV6-5 | . | 14 | TRBJ2-2 | few
CASSTQTGTEQYF | TGTGCCAGTAGTACCCAAACCGGGACCGAGCAGTACTTC | TRBV19 | . | 13 | TRBJ2-7 | medium-sized
CASSIAQGPEAFF | TGCGCCAGCAGCATAGCACAGGGTCCTGAAGCTTTCTTT | TRBV5-1 | . | 13 | TRBJ1-1 | few
CASSDRGNEQFF | TGTGCCAGCAGTGACAGGGGGAATGAGCAGTTCTTC | TRBV6-5 | TRBD1 | 12 | TRBJ2-1 | .
CSASLTDTQYF | TGCAGTGCTAGCCTTACAGATACGCAGTATTTT | TRBV20-1 | . | 11 | TRBJ2-3 | .
CASSQGTNSPLHF | TGTGCCAGCAGTCAGGGCACGAATTCACCCCTCCACTTT | TRBV2 | . | 13 | TRBJ1-6 | .
CAISGQGGSGANVLTF | TGTGCCATCAGTGGACAGGGCGGCTCTGGGGCCAACGTCCTGACTTTC | TRBV10-3 | TRBD1 | 16 | TRBJ2-6 | many
CASSPPAGWGTEAFF | TGTGCCAGCTCACCACCGGCAGGGTGGGGCACTGAAGCTTTCTTT | TRBV18 | . | 15 | TRBJ1-1 | .
CASSPLGRFADTQYF | TGTGCCAGCAGCCCCCTGGGGCGTTTTGCAGATACGCAGTATTTT | TRBV9 | . | 15 | TRBJ2-3 | .
CASKGEAIGDEQFF | TGTGCCAGCAAAGGGGAGGCGATCGGAGATGAGCAGTTCTTC | TRBV5-4 | . | 14 | TRBJ2-1 | .
CASSPIGLAGEETQYF | TGTGCCAGCAGCCCGATCGGACTAGCGGGAGAAGAGACCCAGTACTTC | TRBV7-8 | TRBD2 | 16 | TRBJ2-5 | .
CSVRAGVDTEAFF | TGCAGCGTTAGGGCAGGGGTTGACACTGAAGCTTTCTTT | TRBV29-1 | . | 13 | TRBJ1-1 | .
CSVGGTTTNYEQYF | TGCAGCGTTGGAGGGACGACGACTAATTACGAGCAGTACTTC | TRBV29-1 | . | 14 | TRBJ2-7 | few
CATSRDGDRVGETQYF | TGTGCCACCAGCAGAGATGGAGACAGGGTTGGGGAGACCCAGTACTTC | TRBV15 | TRBD1 | 16 | TRBJ2-5 | few
CASSLGQNNEQFF | TGTGCCAGCAGTCTCGGGCAAAACAATGAGCAGTTCTTC | TRBV11-1 | . | 13 | TRBJ2-1 | few
CATSGQYTDTQYF | TGTGCCACCTCGGGACAGTACACAGATACGCAGTATTTT | TRBV19 | TRBD1 | 13 | TRBJ2-3 | .
CASSRQDEQFF | TGTGCCAGCTCACGGCAGGATGAGCAGTTCTTC | TRBV18 | . | 11 | TRBJ2-1 | .
CASSQEKSYTGELFF | TGTGCCAGCAGCCAAGAAAAGAGTTACACCGGGGAGCTGTTTTTT | TRBV14 | . | 15 | TRBJ2-2 | few
CASAYTGTPYGYTF | TGTGCCAGTGCATATACCGGGACTCCGTATGGCTACACCTTC | TRBV19 | . | 14 | TRBJ1-2 | .
CASSSTSGGSLEQYF | TGTGCCAGCAGCTCGACTAGCGGGGGCTCCCTGGAGCAGTACTTC | TRBV7-9 | TRBD2 | 15 | TRBJ2-7 | .
CASSPPGGQETQYF | TGTGCCAGCAGCCCTCCGGGTGGCCAGGAGACCCAGTACTTC | TRBV7-9 | . | 14 | TRBJ2-5 | .
CAWSVSSGGDEQYF | TGTGCCTGGAGTGTATCTAGCGGGGGGGACGAGCAGTACTTC | TRBV30 | TRBD2 | 14 | TRBJ2-7 | .
CASSGRTNTGELFF | TGTGCCAGCAGTGGAAGAACGAACACCGGGGAGCTGTTTTTT | TRBV6-1 | . | 14 | TRBJ2-2 | .
CASSQVTGSYNEQFF | TGCGCCAGCAGCCAAGTGACAGGGAGCTACAATGAGCAGTTCTTC | TRBV4-1 | TRBD1 | 15 | TRBJ2-1 | .
CASSPIRSVGWETQYF | TGTGCCAGCAGCCCCATTCGGTCGGTGGGCTGGGAGACCCAGTACTTC | TRBV7-9 | . | 16 | TRBJ2-5 | .
CAIPSGENTGELFF | TGTGCCATCCCTAGCGGGGAGAACACCGGGGAGCTGTTTTTT | TRBV5-4 | TRBD2 | 14 | TRBJ2-2 | few
CASSPSGLNGEAFF | TGTGCCAGCTCACCATCAGGCCTGAACGGTGAAGCTTTCTTT | TRBV18 | . | 14 | TRBJ1-1 | .
CASSPTGDGNTEAFF | TGTGCCAGCAGTCCGACCGGGGACGGCAACACTGAAGCTTTCTTT | TRBV7-9 | . | 15 | TRBJ1-1 | few
CATSTDRVETQYF | TGTGCCACCAGCACGGACAGGGTGGAGACCCAGTACTTC | TRBV15 | TRBD1 | 13 | TRBJ2-5 | .
CAGIQDTTMNTEAFF | TGTGCGGGAATCCAGGACACCACTATGAACACTGAAGCTTTCTTT | TRBV30 | . | 15 | TRBJ1-1 | .
CASSASGTGGQPQHF | TGTGCCAGCAGTGCATCCGGGACAGGGGGTCAGCCCCAGCATTTT | TRBV2 | TRBD1 | 15 | TRBJ1-5 | few
CASSLRQGWNTEAFF | TGCGCCAGCAGCTTAAGACAGGGCTGGAACACTGAAGCTTTCTTT | TRBV5-1 | TRBD1 | 15 | TRBJ1-1 | few
CASSDDSYEQYF | TGTGCCAGCAGTGACGACTCCTACGAGCAGTACTTC | TRBV6-1 | . | 12 | TRBJ2-7 | .
CASSLWGINLNEQFF | TGTGCCAGCAGCTTGTGGGGTATTAATCTGAATGAGCAGTTCTTC | TRBV5-6 | . | 15 | TRBJ2-1 | many
CASSLSRDNYNEQFF | TGTGCCAGCAGCTTAAGCCGGGACAACTACAATGAGCAGTTCTTC | TRBV7-3 | . | 15 | TRBJ2-1 | .
CASSPDGGRWYF | TGTGCCAGCAGCCCCGATGGGGGGAGGTGGTACTTC | TRBV7-2 | . | 12 | TRBJ2-7 | few